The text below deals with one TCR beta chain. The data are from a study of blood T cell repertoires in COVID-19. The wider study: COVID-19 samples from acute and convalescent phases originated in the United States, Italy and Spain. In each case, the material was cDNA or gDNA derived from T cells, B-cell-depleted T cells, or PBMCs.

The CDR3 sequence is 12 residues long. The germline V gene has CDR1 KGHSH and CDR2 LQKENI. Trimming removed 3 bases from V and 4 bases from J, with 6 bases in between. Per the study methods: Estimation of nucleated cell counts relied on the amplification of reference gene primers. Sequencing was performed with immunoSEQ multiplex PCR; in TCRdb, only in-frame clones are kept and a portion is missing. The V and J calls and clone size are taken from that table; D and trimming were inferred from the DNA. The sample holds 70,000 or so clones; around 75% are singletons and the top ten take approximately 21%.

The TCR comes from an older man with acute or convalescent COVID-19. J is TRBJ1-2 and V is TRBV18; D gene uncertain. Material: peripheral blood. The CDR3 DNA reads TGTGCCAGCTCACCGAGCCTCTATGGCTACACCTTC. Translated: CASSPSLYGYTF.